The table lists the clone carrying this T cell receptor (beta chain) with many counts. Antigen specificity is unknown. The sample originates from a study of T-cell reconstitution after alpha-beta-depleted transplantation in children. Overall study results and limits: Reports say that about two months after transplant, the alpha-beta T cells came out of several hundred graft clones that had expanded. T-cell counts and diversity at one year post-transplant came mainly from newly produced T cells. Some patients' high day-60 TCRbeta diversity was traced to surviving recipient T cells and thymic progenitors.

Unique molecular identifiers were built into the TCRbeta library. TCRdb reanalysed the PCR reads using MiXCR and keeps one entry per CDR3 protein. Of roughly 790,000 distinct CDR3 sequences listed, roughly 16% are singletons. The specimen comprised PBMCs, mostly from graft donor cells, sampled 360 days after TCRalphabeta/CD19-depleted stem cell transplant. The receptor was derived from a male patient between 5 and 17 years old who had a stem cell transplant for acute lymphoblastic leukemia, so the T cells may come from the graft donor.

The CDR3 sequence: CASSLLPLFYEQYF. In DNA, the CDR3 is TGCGCCAGCAGCTTGCTCCCTCTCTTCTACGAGCAGTACTTC. This chain links TRBV5-1 with TRBJ2-7; no reliable D call. The germline V gene has CDR1 SGHRS and CDR2 YFSETQ. Trimming pared 1 base from V and 3 bases from J, leaving 11 bases between. The CDR3 extends over 14 amino acids.